The rows below give T cell receptor beta chains drawn from one sample of a study of blood T cell repertoires in COVID-19. Sequenced by immunoSEQ multiplex PCR; TCRdb stores in-frame clones only, minus some. Of some 350,000 clones in the sample, about 90% were seen once. The specimen sequenced was PBMCs or T cells enriched from blood (not recorded which). The receptor set was obtained from a woman younger than 45 who had recovered from COVID-19. Each CDR3 is given with its conserved first and last residue. D genes are given only for firm matches.

>-|TRBV7-9
CASSSTRRDTRLTDTQYF
>-|TRBV3-1/TRBV3-2
CASSHGGGRLYGYTF
>-|TRBV5-1
CASSFGQGAEDTQYF
>-|TRBV12-3/TRBV12-4
CASSFLQVQPQHF
>TRBD1|TRBV14
CASSRQGIDGYTF
>-|TRBV3-1/TRBV3-2
CASSQVGGNEQFF
>-|TRBV3-1/TRBV3-2
CASSQVGLSGSPLHF
>TRBD1|TRBV18
CASSPQAGQGYEQYF
>-|TRBV9
CASSPPRAANVLTF
>-|TRBV2
CASGGGGTEAFF
>-|TRBV19
CASSLVGAGELFF
>-|TRBV5-1
CASSVRGQREKADTQYF
>TRBD1|TRBV5-1
CASSPGTGGSYGYTF
>-|TRBV7-8
CASSLAQGNYGYTF
>-|TRBV5-3
CARTRRAGALADNSPLHF
>-|TRBV14
CASSRWAGTEAFF
>TRBD1|TRBV3-1/TRBV3-2
CASSGQGGRDTQYF